A selection of T cell receptor beta chains follows, all from one sample in a study of Ad26.COV2.S vaccination and SARS-CoV-2 variants. Clones were read by immunoSEQ multiplex PCR, and TCRdb kept only the in-frame ones, dropping some. The repertoire has roughly 460,000 clones, approximately 90% of them found once; the top ten carry more than 1.5%. This specimen was peripheral blood, taken in a trial of Ad26.COV2.S vaccine versus placebo. These receptors were obtained from a person between 18 and 65 years old who received the Ad26.COV2.S COVID-19 vaccine or a placebo. CDR3s include the opening cysteine and the closing phenylalanine or tryptophan.

length: 17; V: TRBV4-1; J: TRBJ2-7; CDR3: CASSQVMNGGFPYEQYF
length: 17; V: TRBV5-1; J: TRBJ2-5; CDR3: CASSLVRGLAGRETQYF
length: 14; V: TRBV4-3; J: TRBJ2-7; CDR3: CASSRGASSYEQYF
length: 14; V: TRBV11-2; J: TRBJ2-5; CDR3: CASSAPLDQETQYF
length: 15; V: TRBV5-5; J: TRBJ1-2; CDR3: CASSPAGVRSDGYTF
length: 15; V: TRBV3-1/TRBV3-2; J: TRBJ1-6; CDR3: CASSPWGSSNSPLHF
length: 16; V: TRBV9; J: TRBJ2-1; CDR3: CASSVDLRGTYNEQFF
length: 15; V: TRBV24-1; J: TRBJ2-3; CDR3: CATSEPTSSTDTQYF
length: 11; V: TRBV6-1; J: TRBJ1-2; CDR3: CASSDRYGYTF
length: 15; V: TRBV6-5; J: TRBJ1-5; CDR3: CASTAVPNSNQPQHF
length: 13; V: TRBV6-1; J: TRBJ1-6; CDR3: CASSEAGAPPLHF
length: 17; V: TRBV7-2; J: TRBJ1-3; CDR3: CASSYPYRGNSGNTIYF
length: 13; V: TRBV12-3/TRBV12-4; J: TRBJ1-1; CDR3: CASNAMGNTEAFF
length: 16; V: TRBV28; J: TRBJ2-1; CDR3: CASSLWSGTDYNEQFF
length: 18; V: TRBV6-1; J: TRBJ1-4; CDR3: CASSERRGSGAANEKLFF
length: 16; V: TRBV4-3; J: TRBJ2-1; CDR3: CASSQDQGPTYNEQFF
length: 15; V: TRBV6-5; J: TRBJ1-1; CDR3: CASSYGTTAQTEAFF
length: 16; V: TRBV7-3; J: TRBJ2-1; CDR3: CASSLYTAMSHNEQFF
length: 17; V: TRBV13; J: TRBJ2-2; CDR3: CASSLSGGRPDTGELFF
length: 14; V: TRBV11-2; J: TRBJ1-3; CDR3: CASRRTGIGNTIYF
length: 15; V: TRBV28; J: TRBJ2-7; CDR3: CASSETGGPAYEQYF
length: 15; V: TRBV5-4; J: TRBJ1-3; CDR3: CASSLGQGVGNTIYF
length: 14; V: TRBV2; J: TRBJ2-7; CDR3: CASSATSGAYEQYF
length: 16; V: TRBV4-2; J: TRBJ1-4; CDR3: CASSGISSGSGEKLFF
length: 14; V: TRBV7-9; J: TRBJ2-5; CDR3: CASSPNAGRETQYF
length: 13; V: TRBV12-3/TRBV12-4; J: TRBJ1-3; CDR3: CASSPLGGNTIYF
length: 15; V: TRBV6-6; J: TRBJ2-5; CDR3: CASSLQGPDGETQYF
length: 13; V: TRBV14; J: TRBJ1-5; CDR3: CASSHSRGQPQHF
length: 15; V: TRBV5-1; J: TRBJ2-5; CDR3: CASSLSSGVRETQYF
length: 17; V: TRBV7-6; J: TRBJ2-2; CDR3: CASSLGGLAANTGELFF
length: 17; V: TRBV7-8; J: TRBJ1-1; CDR3: CASSFGGEGVEDTEAFF
length: 15; V: TRBV7-9; J: TRBJ2-5; CDR3: CASSLLAGGQETQYF
length: 11; V: TRBV20-1; J: TRBJ2-2; CDR3: CSAVGGGELFF
length: 16; V: TRBV6-5; J: TRBJ1-6; CDR3: CASSYSSGTGNSPLHF
length: 12; V: TRBV4-1; J: TRBJ1-1; CDR3: CASSQTPGMAFF
length: 15; V: TRBV5-4; J: TRBJ1-1; CDR3: CASSLGSGAGTEAFF
length: 14; V: TRBV5-1; J: TRBJ2-2; CDR3: CASSFGGNTGELFF
length: 11; V: TRBV2; J: TRBJ1-2; CDR3: CASSGRDGYTF
length: 14; V: TRBV25-1; J: TRBJ2-5; CDR3: CASSGLAGEETQYF
length: 15; V: TRBV19; J: TRBJ2-1; CDR3: CASSIGAGVYNEQFF
length: 14; V: TRBV28; J: TRBJ2-7; CDR3: CASTSGGLSYEQYF
length: 14; V: TRBV15; J: TRBJ2-7; CDR3: CATSRGGTSYEQYF
length: 15; V: TRBV7-6; J: TRBJ2-7; CDR3: CASSLGDRGRGEQYF